Listed here are 27 T cell receptor beta chains from one sample, sequenced in a study of cytomegalovirus exposure and HLA in healthy donors. The PCR employed 60 Vbeta primers together with 13 Jbeta primers. Sequencing was performed with immunoSEQ multiplex PCR; in TCRdb, only in-frame clones are kept and a portion is missing. The table shows 130,000 or so clones, with under 10% occurring only once. The sequencing sample was made of PBMCs. These receptors all come from a woman in her forties in good health and CMV-seropositive.

V and J are TRBV4-3 and TRBJ1-1, with D possibly TRBD1 on 5 matching bases. V was shortened by 4 bases and J by 0 bases, with 6 bases between the two germline ends. This CDR3 has 13 residues. From germline, CDR1 is LGHNA and CDR2 YSLEER. The CDR3 spells CASSRQMNTEAFF. The CDR3 coding sequence is TGCGCCAGCAGCCGACAGATGAACACTGAAGCTTTCTTT.

The V and J genes are TRBV12-5 and TRBJ1-1; TRBD1 aligns across 9 bases. Germline-derived CDR1 and CDR2 are LGHNT and FRNRAP. CDR3 length equals 15 residues. Trimming cost V 8 bases and J 2 bases; bases outside gene matches: 9. CDR3 bases: TGTGCTAGTTCCCCTGGGACAGGGATTAACACTGAAGCTTTCTTT. This codes for CASSPGTGINTEAFF. Looking up the rest from reference TRBV12-5 and TRBJ1-1 gives the full variable domain: DARVTQTPRHKVTEMGQEVTMRCQPILGHNTVFWYRQTMMQGLELLAYFRNRAPLDDSGMPKDRFSAEMPDATLATLKIQPSEPRDSAVYFCASSPGTGINTEAFFGQGTRLTVV.

This clone was found a few times. The V and J genes are TRBV5-1 and TRBJ2-7, with a tentative D call TRBD1 (6 bases). Per germline, CDR1 SGHRS and CDR2 YFSETQ. The CDR3 is 14 amino acids. V gave up 3 bases and J gave up 0 bases, with 10 bases separating them. Written as DNA, the CDR3 is TGCGCCAGCAGCTCAGACAGGATCTCCTACGAGCAGTACTTC. It specifies CASSSDRISYEQYF.

This clone was observed a handful of times. This chain links TRBV2 with TRBJ1-6, with D possibly matching TRBD1 (5 bases). Per the germline V gene, CDR1 is SNHLY and CDR2 is FYNNEI. The CDR3 length is 12 residues. Trimming stripped 7 bases from V and 13 bases from J, with 14 bases between. CDR3 amino acids: CASIASGLPLHF. The CDR3 DNA reads as TGTGCCAGCATTGCCTCAGGGTTGCCCCTCCACTTT.

In its sample, this clone was seen a few times. Germline is not matched at one junction end, which may reflect a read error. The rearrangement joins TRBV4-3 to TRBJ1-4, with 7 bases identical to TRBD1. The CDR3 totals 14 residues. Germline V gene data show CDR1 as LGHNA and CDR2 as YSLEER. The CDR3 coding sequence is TGCGCCAGCAGGCCCTCCTACGATACAGGGGCCCTCCGTTTT. Its translation: CASRPSYDTGALRF.

A few counts support this clone. The gene calls are TRBV6-1 and TRBJ2-3; 9 nucleotides agree with TRBD1. The ends lost 2 bases at V and 1 base at J; junction bases unmatched: 1. Germline loops: CDR1 MNHNS, CDR2 SASEGT. The CDR3 totals 15 residues. The CDR3 sequence: CASSERTGGTDTQYF. The DNA of the CDR3 is TGTGCCAGCAGTGAACGGACAGGGGGCACAGATACGCAGTATTTT.

The rearrangement uses TRBV11-2 and TRBJ2-3; TRBD2 is a possible D gene (7 bases). This CDR3 has 14 residues. The V end was cut by 6 bases, the J end by 4 bases, with 14 bases between. The germline gives CDR1 SGHAT, CDR2 FQNNGV. The CDR3 sequence is CASSQGGAPDTQYF. CDR3 DNA: TGTGCCAGCAGTCAAGGGGGGGCCCCAGATACGCAGTATTTT.

This clone was seen a handful of times. V usage is TRBV19 and J usage is TRBJ1-2, with TRBD1 identical over 8 bases. The germline gives CDR1 LNHDA, CDR2 SQIVND (reference sequence). The ends lost 7 bases at V and 4 bases at J; junction bases unmatched: 5. There are 13 residues in the CDR3. The CDR3 DNA follows: TGTGCCAGTAACAGGGGGAATCTCTATGGCTACACCTTC. The encoded protein is CASNRGNLYGYTF.

This clone has more than one count but fewer than ten. The V and J genes are TRBV7-9 and TRBJ2-2; possible D gene TRBD2, 6 bases. The germline V gene encodes CDR1 SEHNR and CDR2 FQNEAQ (reference sequence). With 7 bases removed from V and 0 bases from J, the gap between germline ends came to 12 bases. There are 15 residues in the CDR3. The CDR3 sequence: CASNLGLSNTGELFF. The CDR3 DNA sequence: TGTGCCAGCAATCTGGGACTTTCGAACACCGGGGAGCTGTTTTTT.

This clone has a handful of counts. The chain couples TRBV7-9 to TRBJ2-3; 13 nucleotides line up with TRBD2. The J segment lost 1 base and the V segment lost 3 bases, leaving 1 base of the junction unmatched. The CDR3 is 16 amino acids. CDR1 and CDR2 from the germline V gene are SEHNR and FQNEAQ (reference sequence). CDR3 amino acids: CASSFGLAGGTDTQYF. In nucleotides, the CDR3 is TGTGCCAGCAGCTTCGGACTAGCGGGGGGCACAGATACGCAGTATTTT.

The V gene is TRBV5-1, the J gene TRBJ1-1, with TRBD1 identical over 7 bases. The CDR3 contains 14 residues. Germline assignment: CDR1 SGHRS and CDR2 YFSETQ. After removal of 3 bases from V and 1 base from J, the junction contained 3 bases not matched to a gene. The CDR3 bases are TGCGCCAGCAGCTACCGGGACAGGAACACTGAAGCTTTCTTT. As protein: CASSYRDRNTEAFF.

This rearrangement joins TRBV4-3 to TRBJ2-1; TRBD2 might be the D (7 bases). The CDR3 is made up of 17 amino acids. Trimming stripped 2 bases from V and 0 bases from J, with 14 bases between. Germline CDR1 reads LGHNA; CDR2 reads YSLEER. DNA for the CDR3: TGCGCCAGCAGCCAAAGGGGGGGAATCAGCTCCTACAATGAGCAGTTCTTC. Its protein product is CASSQRGGISSYNEQFF.

This sequence joins TRBV5-1 and TRBJ2-5; the match to TRBD1 covers 9 bases. Germline-derived CDR1 and CDR2 are SGHRS and YFSETQ. V was pared by 4 bases and J by 4 bases, with 8 bases of the junction left unmatched. There are 15 residues in the CDR3. The CDR3 DNA sequence: TGCGCCAGCAGCCAGGGGACAGGGTATGGAGAGACCCAGTACTTC. Protein sequence: CASSQGTGYGETQYF.

This clone was seen a handful of times. The chain joins TRBV5-1 to TRBJ2-3, with 12 positions matching TRBD2. The CDR3 is 15 residues long. Trimming took 2 bases from V and 5 from J; bases not matched to a gene: 3. Germline assignment: CDR1 SGHRS and CDR2 YFSETQ. The CDR3 spells CASSFLAGGRDTQYF. CDR3 coding DNA: TGCGCCAGCAGCTTTCTAGCGGGGGGGCGAGATACGCAGTATTTT.

V and J are TRBV7-2 and TRBJ1-6, with D maybe TRBD1 (6 bases). The V end was cut by 3 bases, the J end by 5 bases, with 11 bases between. Germline V gene lookup returns CDR1 SGHTA and CDR2 FQGNSA. The CDR3 is 15 amino acids. The CDR3 region is CASSFTGPNNSPLHF. CDR3 DNA: TGTGCCAGCAGCTTTACAGGGCCTAATAATTCACCCCTCCACTTT.

The chain has TRBV6-1 and TRBJ1-5, with D possibly matching TRBD1 (6 bases). There are 13 residues in the CDR3. V was pared by 3 bases and J by 10 bases, with 13 bases between. Germline CDR1 is MNHNS and CDR2 is SASEGT. In DNA form, the CDR3 reads TGTGCCAGCAGTGAGGGGACACGGCTACCCCAGCATTTT. Its protein product is CASSEGTRLPQHF.

This clone was seen a handful of times. The rearrangement joins TRBV5-4 to TRBJ1-2; no definite D call. The ends were cut back, 0 bases at V and 3 bases at J, with 6 bases in the middle. CDR3 length equals 13 residues. Germline V gene sequence: CDR1 SGHNT, CDR2 YYREEE (reference sequence). This chain's CDR3 is CASSLGGDYGYTF. In nucleotides, the CDR3 is TGTGCCAGCAGCTTGGGGGGAGACTATGGCTACACCTTC.

This clone was counted between two and nine times. This rearrangement joins TRBV7-6 to TRBJ1-1; D is undetermined. The CDR3 has 15 residues. Germline-derived CDR1 and CDR2 are SGHVS and FNYEAQ. The germline V and J ends were trimmed by 3 bases and 5 bases, with 16 bases remaining between them. The DNA for the CDR3 is TGTGCCAGCAGCTTTCTCGGCGGGGTAGTGACTGAAGCTTTCTTT. Protein sequence: CASSFLGGVVTEAFF.

This sequence joins TRBV4-1 and TRBJ1-4; D uncertain. From germline, CDR1 is MGHRA and CDR2 YSYEKL. The CDR3 runs to 16 residues. Trimming took 4 bases from V and 0 from J, leaving 12 bases between them. The CDR3 spells CASSLIFGSTNEKLFF. The CDR3 DNA sequence: TGCGCCAGCAGCCTGATTTTCGGGTCAACTAATGAAAAACTGTTTTTT.

This chain joins TRBV6-1 and TRBJ2-3; 7 positions agree with TRBD1. The CDR3 runs 16 residues. V dropped 1 base and J dropped 2; count of bases not matched to a gene: 6. Germline V lookup: CDR1 MNHNS, CDR2 SASEGT. The CDR3 coding sequence is TGTGCCAGCAGTGAAGGGGACAGCTTAGCCACAGATACGCAGTATTTT. Protein sequence: CASSEGDSLATDTQYF.

The V and J genes are TRBV19 and TRBJ1-1, with D possibly being TRBD1 (5 bases). The CDR3 runs 16 residues. The ends were cut back, 5 bases at V and 0 bases at J, with 16 bases in the middle. The germline CDR1 and CDR2 sequences are LNHDA and SQIVND (reference sequence). In nucleotides, the CDR3 is TGTGCCAGTAGTGCCCTTAGGGGAACCGTGAACACTGAAGCTTTCTTT. Translating it yields CASSALRGTVNTEAFF.

V is TRBV11-2 and J is TRBJ1-1, with D uncertain. The ends were cut back, 6 bases at V and 5 bases at J, with 10 bases in the middle. This CDR3 spans 12 amino acids. Germline V gene sequence: CDR1 SGHAT, CDR2 FQNNGV. CDR3 nucleotides: TGTGCCAGCAGGAGGGCTTCTACTGAAGCTTTCTTT. This encodes CASRRASTEAFF.

The chain employs TRBV19 and TRBJ1-2; D is possibly TRBD1 (6 bases). Germline V gene sequence: CDR1 LNHDA, CDR2 SQIVND (reference sequence). There are 14 residues in the CDR3. The V and J ends lost 7 bases and 7 bases respectively, with 19 bases between them. This chain's CDR3 is CASTLTGPTGGYTF. In DNA form, the CDR3 reads TGTGCCAGTACCTTGACAGGTCCTACTGGTGGCTACACCTTC.

This chain links TRBV7-2 with TRBJ2-7, with D possibly being TRBD2 (6 bases). V was shortened by 6 bases and J by 0 bases, with 15 bases between the two germline ends. This CDR3 spans 15 amino acids. CDR1 SGHTA and CDR2 FQGNSA come from the germline V gene. The CDR3 DNA is TGTGCCAGCAGGCCCCGTGGGGGGAGCTCCTACGAGCAGTACTTC. This encodes CASRPRGGSSYEQYF.

This clone has more than one count but fewer than ten. The chain uses TRBV18 and TRBJ2-1; possible D gene TRBD1, 6 bases. V dropped 6 bases and J dropped 8 bases, with 20 bases sitting between them. The CDR3 is 15 residues long. Germline V gene data show CDR1 as KGHSH and CDR2 as LQKENI. The CDR3 nucleotides read TGTGCCAGCTCGTCAGGGGCCCCTGGCCTGGATGAGCAGTTCTTC. Protein product: CASSSGAPGLDEQFF.

This clone was seen more than once but under ten times. The CDR3 sequence is CASSPDRLNTEAFF. CDR3 nucleotides: TGTGCCAGCTCACCAGACAGATTGAACACTGAAGCTTTCTTT. The chain couples TRBV18 to TRBJ1-1, with D possibly matching TRBD1 (5 bases). The CDR3 extends over 14 amino acids. Trimming took off 2 bases at V and 0 bases at J, with 7 bases between the two ends. The V gene's germline CDR1 is KGHSH and CDR2 LQKENI.

This clone was picked up a small number of times. The rearrangement uses TRBV5-1 and TRBJ2-7; maybe TRBD2 (5 bases). The CDR3 runs 13 residues. The V gene's germline CDR1 is SGHRS and CDR2 YFSETQ. The V gene lost 7 bases and the J gene lost 2 bases, with 13 bases spanning the gap. The CDR3 sequence: CASRQAGTYEQYF. The DNA for the CDR3 is TGCGCCAGCCGGCAAGCCGGGACCTACGAGCAGTACTTC.